These 30 T cell receptor beta chains share one sample of origin, sequenced in a study of beta chain features in type 1 diabetes. TCRB transcripts that were expressed got sequenced, as all of the isolated RNA had been reverse transcribed. Clones were sequenced by immunoSEQ multiplex PCR, and TCRdb holds only the in-frame ones, with some missing. The table shows 900,000 or so clones, with roughly 15% occurring only once. The sample consisted of naive CD4+ T cells from blood. The receptors shown here come from a woman aged 18-35 years in good health.

This chain uses TRBV5-4 with TRBJ2-5; D not certain. V lost 0 bases and J 0 bases, leaving 9 bases between the germline ends. The CDR3 sequence is 15 residues long. CDR1 SGHNT and CDR2 YYREEE come from the germline V gene (reference sequence). For the CDR3, the DNA is TGTGCCAGCAGCTTGGTAGGACGGCACCAAGAGACCCAGTACTTC. It codes for CASSLVGRHQETQYF.

This clone was observed a few times. The chain couples TRBV5-1 to TRBJ2-1; D not resolved. The V end lost 3 bases, the J end lost 4 bases, and 17 bases lay between the germline ends. Germline-derived CDR1 and CDR2 are SGHRS and YFSETQ. CDR3 length: 16 residues. Here the CDR3 reads CASSWASRAFYNEQFF. The CDR3 region has the DNA TGCGCCAGCAGCTGGGCGTCTCGGGCCTTTTACAATGAGCAGTTCTTC.

This chain connects TRBV7-9 to TRBJ2-4; a weak D match, TRBD1 (5 bases). V was trimmed by 4 bases and J by 6 bases, leaving 25 bases between them. CDR1 is SEHNR, CDR2 FQNEAQ, per germline (reference sequence). This CDR3 has 18 residues. The CDR3 DNA follows: TGTGCCAGCAGCTCCTCACGCGGACAAAACTTTTGGCGAAACATTCAGTACTTC. This sequence encodes CASSSSRGQNFWRNIQYF.

This clone was seen only a few times. V gene TRBV4-1 combines with J gene TRBJ1-4; D remains ambiguous. Trimming pared 1 base from V and 7 bases from J, leaving 4 bases between. CDR3 length: 12 amino acids. The V gene's germline CDR1 is MGHRA and CDR2 YSYEKL. The CDR3 sequence: CASSQVLEKLFF. In nucleotides, the CDR3 is TGCGCCAGCAGCCAAGTGCTTGAAAAACTGTTTTTT.

The V and J genes are TRBV10-1 and TRBJ2-1; D not resolved. This CDR3 is built from 13 residues. Per germline, CDR1 WNHNN and CDR2 SYGVQD (reference sequence). V was trimmed by 6 bases and J by 5 bases, leaving 11 bases between them. The CDR3 sequence: CASSEGRNNEQFF. CDR3 DNA: TGCGCCAGCAGCGAAGGACGGAACAATGAGCAGTTCTTC.

This chain joins TRBV19 and TRBJ1-1; D is perhaps TRBD1 (5 bases). CDR1 is LNHDA, CDR2 SQIVND, per germline (reference sequence). CDR3 length: 15 amino acids. Trimming pared 5 bases from V and 5 bases from J, leaving 18 bases between. DNA for the CDR3: TGTGCCAGTAGTGTAGCCCAGGGAGTCTGGACTGAAGCTTTCTTT. Protein product: CASSVAQGVWTEAFF.

The rearrangement uses TRBV25-1 and TRBJ2-1; 10 bases are shared with TRBD2. Germline V gene sequence: CDR1 MGHDK, CDR2 SYGVNS. V lost 2 bases, J lost 3 bases, and 10 bases stayed unmatched. The CDR3 is 18 amino acids. The CDR3 DNA sequence: TGTGCCAGCAGTGAAGCCCCTTGGACTAGCGGAATCTACAATGAGCAGTTCTTC. Protein: CASSEAPWTSGIYNEQFF.

The chain combines TRBV4-3 with TRBJ2-3; D unclear. V lost 0 bases and J 2 bases, leaving 9 bases between the germline ends. Germline CDR1 LGHNA, CDR2 YSLEER. The CDR3 consists of 15 residues. The CDR3 here is CASSQEGVLTDTQYF. CDR3 in DNA: TGCGCCAGCAGCCAAGAAGGCGTACTCACAGATACGCAGTATTTT.

The rearrangement joins TRBV13 to TRBJ2-7, with TRBD2 matching 11 bases. V gave up 5 bases and J gave up 7 bases; unmatched junction bases: 7. This CDR3 region has 14 residues. Germline CDR1 and CDR2: PRHDT and FYEKMQ (reference sequence). CDR3 sequence reads: CASSGLAGSYEQYF. For the CDR3, the DNA is TGTGCCAGCAGCGGACTAGCGGGTTCGTATGAGCAGTACTTC. The full variable domain, completed using reference TRBV13 and TRBJ2-7, is AAGVIQSPRHLIKEKRETATLKCYPIPRHDTVYWYQQGPGQDPQFLISFYEKMQSDKGSIPDRFSAQQFSDYHSELNMSSLELGDSALYFCASSGLAGSYEQYFGPGTRLTVT.

V is TRBV7-5 and J is TRBJ2-7; the table calls TRBD2, which could not be checked here. TRBV7-5 is a pseudogene. CDR3 length equals 13 residues. CDR3 in DNA: TGTGCCAGAAGCTTAGGTAGAGATTACGAGCAGTACTTC. It codes for CARSLGRDYEQYF.

This clone was seen a few times. This sequence joins TRBV14 and TRBJ1-1; 8 positions agree with TRBD1. This CDR3 spans 15 amino acids. With V trimmed by 2 bases and J by 6 bases, 8 bases remained unmatched. The germline CDR1 and CDR2 sequences are SGHDN and FVKESK. In DNA, the CDR3 is TGTGCCAGCAGCCAACAAACACCGGGACAGGCTGAAGCTTTCTTT. Amino acids: CASSQQTPGQAEAFF.

The chain joins TRBV7-2 to TRBJ2-5, with D maybe TRBD2 (6 bases). Trimming took off 7 bases at V and 4 bases at J, with 16 bases between the two ends. The CDR3 has 14 residues. Per the germline V gene, CDR1 is SGHTA and CDR2 is FQGNSA. In DNA form, the CDR3 reads TGTGCCAGCACCGCACAGACTAGGGGAGAGACCCAGTACTTC. Amino acid sequence: CASTAQTRGETQYF.

The sample holds a few counts of this clone. This sequence joins TRBV7-9 and TRBJ2-3, with TRBD2 matching over 8 bases. Germline V gene data show CDR1 as SEHNR and CDR2 as FQNEAQ (reference sequence). The V gene end was trimmed by 4 bases and the J gene end by 5 bases; junction bases not matched to a gene: 14. This CDR3 region has 17 residues. CDR3: CASSSPHPAGDRDTQYF. Written as DNA, the CDR3 is TGTGCCAGCAGCTCCCCCCACCCAGCGGGAGACAGAGATACGCAGTATTTT.

There are a few counts of this clone. The chain recombines TRBV4-3 with TRBJ2-3, with no clear D. The V gene lost 3 bases and the J gene lost 6 bases, with 10 bases spanning the gap. CDR1 LGHNA and CDR2 YSLEER come from the germline V gene. The CDR3 runs to 13 residues. The CDR3 sequence is CASSQSIPDTQYF. CDR3 nucleotide sequence: TGCGCCAGCAGCCAGTCGATACCTGATACGCAGTATTTT.

V usage is TRBV5-1 and J usage is TRBJ1-2; D not certain. Germline CDR1 SGHRS, CDR2 YFSETQ. V shed 0 bases and J shed 7 bases, with 13 bases lying between them. This CDR3 spans 14 amino acids. CDR3 residues: CASSLAVRSSGYTF. The CDR3 coding sequence is TGCGCCAGCAGCTTGGCGGTCAGGTCGAGTGGCTACACCTTC.

This clone has just one count. The rearrangement joins TRBV4-2 to TRBJ2-1, with 9 nucleotides matching TRBD1. The CDR3 runs to 14 residues. V lost 6 bases, J lost 6 bases, and 6 bases stayed unmatched. Germline assignment: CDR1 LGHNA and CDR2 YNFKEQ. CDR3 amino acids: CASRRGQGVNEQFF. Written as DNA, the CDR3 is TGTGCCAGCAGACGGGGACAGGGAGTCAATGAGCAGTTCTTC.

The chain carries TRBV28 and TRBJ2-3; D is uncertain. The CDR3 has 13 residues. Trimming shortened V by 6 bases and J by 4 bases, and 11 bases separated the two germline ends. CDR1 and CDR2 from the germline V gene are MDHEN and SYDVKM. This CDR3 is CASRGYLADTQYF. DNA of the CDR3: TGTGCCAGCAGGGGGTATTTGGCAGATACGCAGTATTTT.

As to this clone: A read error may be the cause here, since a much bigger clone is one base away. Other DNA sequences in this sample translate to the same CDR3. The chain has TRBV11-2 and TRBJ1-1; D possibly corresponds to TRBD1 (5 bases). V shed 3 bases and J shed 1 base, with 6 bases lying between them. The CDR3 length is 13 residues. Germline values: CDR1 SGHAT, CDR2 FQNNGV. The CDR3 nucleotides are TGTGCCAGCAGCTTGGGGGGGAACACTGAAGCTTTCTTT. Amino acids: CASSLGGNTEAFF.

The CDR3 loop reads CASSDYEVAGGMVGEQFF. In DNA, the CDR3 is TGCGCCAGCAGCGACTATGAGGTAGCGGGAGGGATGGTAGGTGAGCAGTTCTTC. J is TRBJ2-1 and V is TRBV4-1; 11 positions match TRBD2. This CDR3 is built from 18 residues. Germline V gives CDR1 MGHRA, CDR2 YSYEKL. V shed 5 bases and J 9 bases; nucleotides not matched to a gene: 18.

A few counts support this clone. The chain recombines TRBV9 with TRBJ2-1, with D unresolved. Germline assignment: CDR1 SGDLS and CDR2 YYNGEE. The CDR3 sequence is 16 residues long. V was pared by 1 base and J by 12 bases, with 23 bases between. The CDR3 is CASSVSHNWATSRQFF. As DNA, the CDR3 is TGTGCCAGCAGCGTATCTCACAATTGGGCGACATCTCGGCAGTTCTTC. Supplemented by reference TRBV9 and TRBJ2-1, the full variable domain reads DSGVTQTPKHLITATGQRVTLRCSPRSGDLSVYWYQQSLDQGLQFLIQYYNGEERAKGNILERFSAQQFPDLHSELNLSSLELGDSALYFCASSVSHNWATSRQFFGPGTRLTVL.

This clone was counted between two and nine times. J is TRBJ2-7 and V is TRBV27, with 11 positions matching TRBD1. Germline lookup yields CDR1 MNHEY and CDR2 SMNVEV (reference sequence). V lost 5 bases to trimming and J lost 6 bases; unmatched junction nucleotides: 9. This CDR3 is 15 amino acids long. CDR3: CASSRLDRGPPEQYF. DNA of the CDR3: TGTGCCAGCAGTCGCTTGGACAGGGGGCCCCCCGAGCAGTACTTC.

This clone was picked up a small number of times. J is TRBJ2-1 and V is TRBV7-9, with 9 bases matching TRBD2. Germline CDR1 is SEHNR and CDR2 is FQNEAQ (reference sequence). V was pared by 3 bases and J by 4 bases, with 4 bases of the junction left unmatched. The length of the CDR3 is 15 residues. CDR3 DNA sequence: TGTGCCAGCAGCTTGAGACTAGCGGATTACAATGAGCAGTTCTTC. Translated, it gives CASSLRLADYNEQFF.

The chain joins TRBV6-6 to TRBJ2-5; the match to TRBD2 covers 13 bases. Looked up from germline, CDR1 is MNHNY and CDR2 is SVGAGI (reference sequence). CDR3 size: 16 residues. J was trimmed by 4 bases and V by 5 bases; bases with no gene match: 7. As DNA, the CDR3 is TGTGCCAGCAGTAACCAACTAGCGGGAGGGGGAGAGACCCAGTACTTC. This translates into CASSNQLAGGGETQYF.

This clone came up a few times. The V gene is TRBV19, the J gene TRBJ1-2; 9 nucleotides line up with TRBD1. From germline, CDR1 is LNHDA and CDR2 SQIVND (reference sequence). V lost 8 bases to trimming and J lost 6 bases; unmatched junction nucleotides: 16. This CDR3 has 16 residues. CDR3 sequence (DNA): TGTGCCAGTGGCGACGGGACAGGGTTACGAGGGGATGGCTACACCTTC. Translating gives CASGDGTGLRGDGYTF.

The V call is TRBV7-2, the J call TRBJ2-1, with D tentatively TRBD1 (5 bases). CDR1 SGHTA and CDR2 FQGNSA come from the germline V gene. CDR3 length equals 12 residues. V lost 6 bases to trimming and J lost 12 bases, with 15 bases between them. The CDR3 nucleotides are TGTGCCAGCAGTCTGGGGCGGAGTGCGCAGTTCTTC. Protein sequence: CASSLGRSAQFF. Together with reference TRBV7-2 and TRBJ2-1, the CDR3 gives the full variable domain: GAGVSQSPSNKVTEKGKDVELRCDPISGHTALYWYRQSLGQGLEFLIYFQGNSAPDKSGLPSDRFSAERTGGSVSTLTIQRTQQEDSAVYLCASSLGRSAQFFGPGTRLTVL.

The chain is built from TRBV5-1 and TRBJ2-2, with TRBD2 matching over 11 bases. The CDR3 is 17 residues long. Germline assignment: CDR1 SGHRS and CDR2 YFSETQ. J gave up 5 bases and V 3 bases, and 9 bases lay outside the gene matches. The DNA for the CDR3 is TGCGCCAGCAGCTGGTCGCTAGCGGGAGGTCAGACCGGGGAGCTGTTTTTT. Translating gives CASSWSLAGGQTGELFF.

This clone came up a few times. The gene calls are TRBV6-5 and TRBJ2-7; the match to TRBD1 covers 9 bases. This CDR3 contains 14 residues. The V and J ends lost 6 bases and 3 bases, in that order; junction bases with no gene match: 6. Germline-derived CDR1 and CDR2 are MNHEY and SVGAGI. DNA for the CDR3: TGTGCCAGCAGGGGGACAGGGAAGAACTACGAGCAGTACTTC. Residues: CASRGTGKNYEQYF.

The chain uses TRBV7-9 and TRBJ2-3; TRBD1 matches 9 bases. CDR1 and CDR2 (germline): SEHNR, FQNEAQ (reference sequence). The CDR3 spans 15 residues. Trimming cost V 3 bases and J 5 bases; bases outside gene matches: 6. The CDR3 region has the DNA TGTGCCAGCAGCTTGGGGGACAGGGTAGGAGATACGCAGTATTTT. Protein: CASSLGDRVGDTQYF.

The gene calls are TRBV7-2 and TRBJ2-7; 8 nucleotides align to TRBD1. This CDR3 region has 14 residues. V shed 1 base, J shed 9 bases, and the junction held 8 bases outside the gene matches. Germline CDR1 SGHTA, CDR2 FQGNSA. The CDR3 region is CASSLELQGAGQYF. The CDR3 nucleotides read TGTGCCAGCAGCTTAGAGCTTCAGGGGGCAGGGCAGTACTTC.

V is TRBV5-4 and J is TRBJ1-1; 7 bases fit TRBD1. The CDR3 contains 15 residues. The V and J ends lost 4 bases and 4 bases, in that order; junction bases with no gene match: 10. From germline, CDR1 is SGHNT and CDR2 YYREEE (reference sequence). The CDR3 is CASSTQKGGGTEAFF. In nucleotides, the CDR3 is TGTGCCAGCAGCACGCAAAAAGGGGGCGGCACTGAAGCTTTCTTT. Filled out from reference TRBV5-4 and TRBJ1-1, the complete variable domain reads ETGVTQSPTHLIKTRGQQVTLRCSSQSGHNTVSWYQQALGQGPQFIFQYYREEENGRGNFPPRFSGLQFPNYSSELNVNALELDDSALYLCASSTQKGGGTEAFFGQGTRLTVV.